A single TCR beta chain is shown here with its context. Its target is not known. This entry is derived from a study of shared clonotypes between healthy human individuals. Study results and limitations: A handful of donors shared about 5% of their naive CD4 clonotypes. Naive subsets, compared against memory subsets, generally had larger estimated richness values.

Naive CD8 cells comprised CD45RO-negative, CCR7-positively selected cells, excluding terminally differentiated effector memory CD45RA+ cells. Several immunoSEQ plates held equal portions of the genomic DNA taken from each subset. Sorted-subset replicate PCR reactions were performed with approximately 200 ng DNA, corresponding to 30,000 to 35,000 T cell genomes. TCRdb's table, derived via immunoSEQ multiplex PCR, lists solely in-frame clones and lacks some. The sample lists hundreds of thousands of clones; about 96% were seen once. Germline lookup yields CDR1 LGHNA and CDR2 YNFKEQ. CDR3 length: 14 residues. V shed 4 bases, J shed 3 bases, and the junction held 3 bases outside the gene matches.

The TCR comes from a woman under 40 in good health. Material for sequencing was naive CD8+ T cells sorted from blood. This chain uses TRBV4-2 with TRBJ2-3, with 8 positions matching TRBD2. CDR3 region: CASSPTSGTDTQYF. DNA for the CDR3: TGTGCCAGCAGCCCAACTAGCGGTACAGATACGCAGTATTTT.